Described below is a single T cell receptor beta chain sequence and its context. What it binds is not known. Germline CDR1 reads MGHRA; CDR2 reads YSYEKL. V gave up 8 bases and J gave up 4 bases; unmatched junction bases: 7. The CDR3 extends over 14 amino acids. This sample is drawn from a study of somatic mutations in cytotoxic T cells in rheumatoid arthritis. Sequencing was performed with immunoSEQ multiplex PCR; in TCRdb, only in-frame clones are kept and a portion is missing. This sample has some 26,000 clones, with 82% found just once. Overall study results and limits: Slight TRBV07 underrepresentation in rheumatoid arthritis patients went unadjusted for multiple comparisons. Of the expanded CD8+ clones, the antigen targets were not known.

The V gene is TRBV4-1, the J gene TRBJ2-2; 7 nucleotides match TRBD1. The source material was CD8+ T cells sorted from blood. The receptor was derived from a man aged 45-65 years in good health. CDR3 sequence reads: CASARQGGTGELFF. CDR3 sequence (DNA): TGCGCCAGCGCTAGACAGGGTGGCACCGGGGAGCTGTTTTTT.